This entry lists 30 T cell receptor beta chains sequenced from one sample in a study of OX40 agonist ivuxolimab in advanced cancers. The assay was immunoSEQ multiplex PCR, and TCRdb's table has in-frame clones only and misses some. The sample has tens of thousands of clones; approximately 83% are singletons. The material sequenced was CD4+ or CD8+ T cells sorted from blood, taken in a trial of the OX40 agonist ivuxolimab. These receptors were taken from an adult with an advanced solid tumor such as melanoma, head and neck, liver or kidney cancer.

This clone occurred a few times. The chain has TRBV5-1 and TRBJ2-5; 9 bases line up with TRBD2. The germline V gene encodes CDR1 SGHRS and CDR2 YFSETQ. The CDR3 is 16 residues long. With V trimmed by 3 bases and J by 0 bases, 6 bases remained unmatched. The CDR3 reads CASSSAGGGDQETQYF. CDR3 nucleotide sequence: TGCGCCAGCAGCTCGGCGGGCGGGGGGGACCAAGAGACCCAGTACTTC.

The chain joins TRBV29-1 to TRBJ2-1; 7 bases line up with TRBD1. Trimming at V came to 7 bases and at J to 7 bases, leaving 10 bases not matched to a gene. Germline assignment: CDR1 SQVTM and CDR2 ANQGSEA. The CDR3 runs 13 residues. This chain's CDR3 is CSGVHRQGNEQFF. CDR3 nucleotides: TGCAGCGGCGTACACCGACAGGGAAATGAGCAGTTCTTC.

The chain recombines TRBV9 with TRBJ2-2; no firm D call. Per the germline V gene, CDR1 is SGDLS and CDR2 is YYNGEE. With 0 bases removed from V and 0 bases from J, the gap between germline ends came to 12 bases. There are 17 residues in the CDR3. For the CDR3, the DNA is TGTGCCAGCAGCGTAGAGGCCAGAGTGGCGAACACCGGGGAGCTGTTTTTT. Translated, it gives CASSVEARVANTGELFF.

This rearrangement joins TRBV2 to TRBJ1-1, with unresolved D. The CDR3 sequence is 13 residues long. Germline V CDR1 and CDR2: SNHLY, FYNNEI. V shed 6 bases and J shed 0 bases, with 8 bases lying between them. The CDR3 region is CASSRDLNTEAFF. As DNA, the CDR3 is TGTGCCAGCAGCCGCGACCTGAACACTGAAGCTTTCTTT.

The genes are TRBV7-9 and TRBJ2-5, with D possibly TRBD2 on 6 matching bases. The CDR3 has 13 residues. The germline V gene encodes CDR1 SEHNR and CDR2 FQNEAQ (reference sequence). Trimming cost V 5 bases and J 4 bases, with 11 bases left between them. CDR3 sequence (DNA): TGTGCCAGCAGCCCTCTGGGGGGAGAGACCCAGTACTTC. It encodes CASSPLGGETQYF.

The chain recombines TRBV6-1 with TRBJ2-1; 11 positions match TRBD2. Germline V lookup: CDR1 MNHNS, CDR2 SASEGT. This CDR3 contains 19 residues. The V segment lost 2 bases and the J segment 1 base; nucleotides outside the gene matches: 10. The CDR3 DNA reads TGTGCCAGCAGTGAACGTGGTAGCGGGGGGGCCGGGTCCTACAATGAGCAGTTCTTC. Translating it yields CASSERGSGGAGSYNEQFF.

The chain couples TRBV9 to TRBJ2-1; D might be TRBD2 (5 bases). Germline V CDR1 and CDR2: SGDLS, YYNGEE. There are 16 residues in the CDR3. Trimming removed 0 bases from V and 9 bases from J, with 19 bases in between. CDR3 region: CASSVGVFTRGGEQFF. The CDR3 bases are TGTGCCAGCAGCGTAGGGGTTTTTACTAGAGGTGGTGAGCAGTTCTTC.

V gene TRBV7-2 combines with J gene TRBJ1-1; possible D gene TRBD1, 6 bases. The germline CDR1 and CDR2 sequences are SGHTA and FQGNSA. The CDR3 loop spans 15 amino acids. V lost 5 bases and J 4 bases, leaving 17 bases between the germline ends. CDR3 sequence reads: CASSLGGVPLTEAFF. Written as DNA, the CDR3 is TGTGCCAGCAGCCTAGGGGGGGTTCCCCTCACTGAAGCTTTCTTT.

The chain joins TRBV9 to TRBJ2-7; the D gene could be TRBD1 or TRBD2 (5 bases each). CDR3 length: 14 residues. Trimming took off 3 bases at V and 7 bases at J, with 17 bases between the two ends. Germline CDR1 is SGDLS and CDR2 is YYNGEE. The CDR3 sequence is CASSAVGASGEQYF. CDR3 nucleotide sequence: TGTGCCAGCAGCGCGGTCGGGGCCTCGGGGGAGCAGTACTTC.

V usage is TRBV12-5 and J usage is TRBJ1-2; no clear D. V was cut by 1 base and J by 4 bases, with 7 bases left in between. This CDR3 has 13 amino acids. Germline-derived CDR1 and CDR2 are LGHNT and FRNRAP. The CDR3 reads CASGLDGLYGYTF. For the CDR3, the DNA is TGTGCTAGTGGTTTGGACGGCCTCTATGGCTACACCTTC. Drawing the rest from reference TRBV12-5 and TRBJ1-2, the complete variable domain is DARVTQTPRHKVTEMGQEVTMRCQPILGHNTVFWYRQTMMQGLELLAYFRNRAPLDDSGMPKDRFSAEMPDATLATLKIQPSEPRDSAVYFCASGLDGLYGYTFGSGTRLTVV.

The V and J genes are TRBV7-2 and TRBJ1-2; the match to TRBD1 covers 8 bases. Trimming took 3 bases from V and 2 from J; bases not matched to a gene: 2. This CDR3 is built from 14 residues. Germline loops: CDR1 SGHTA, CDR2 FQGNSA. CDR3 in DNA: TGTGCCAGCAGCTTTTACAGGGGGAACTATGGCTACACCTTC. The encoded protein is CASSFYRGNYGYTF.

This clone has more than one count but fewer than ten. V is TRBV19 and J is TRBJ1-5; weak D call: TRBD1 (5 bases). Germline-derived CDR1 and CDR2 are LNHDA and SQIVND (reference sequence). V was shortened by 5 bases and J by 5 bases, with 16 bases between the two germline ends. The CDR3 loop spans 15 amino acids. DNA of the CDR3: TGTGCCAGTAGTGACTCGGGGACCTGGCATCAGCCCCAGCATTTT. Amino acids: CASSDSGTWHQPQHF.

V usage is TRBV27 and J usage is TRBJ1-3, with D possibly matching TRBD1 (5 bases). CDR1 is MNHEY, CDR2 SMNVEV, per germline (reference sequence). The CDR3 contains 15 residues. Between the trimmed V and J ends, which lost 5 bases and 2 bases, there was a span of 13 bases. DNA of the CDR3: TGTGCCAGCAGTATTAACAGGTCGCCTGGAAACACCATATATTTT. Encoded protein: CASSINRSPGNTIYF.

Notes on this clone: The sample holds other DNA sequences that translate to the same CDR3. The CDR3 bases are TGTGCCTGGAGTGTCGGGGGCACCGGGGAGCTGTTTTTT. Translated: CAWSVGGTGELFF. The genes are TRBV30 and TRBJ2-2; tentative D call: TRBD2 (6 bases). The V gene's germline CDR1 is GTSNPN and CDR2 SVGIG (reference sequence). There are 13 residues in the CDR3. Trimming removed 0 bases at V and 4 bases at J, with 6 bases between.

This rearrangement joins TRBV5-1 to TRBJ2-3; D is undetermined. The length of the CDR3 is 11 residues. The V and J ends lost 7 bases and 5 bases respectively, with 8 bases between them. Germline CDR1 is SGHRS and CDR2 is YFSETQ. In DNA, the CDR3 is TGCGCCAGCCGCGAAGGAGATACGCAGTATTTT. Residues: CASREGDTQYF.

This sequence joins TRBV5-6 and TRBJ1-2; D not resolved. The ends were cut back, 0 bases at V and 7 bases at J, with 16 bases in the middle. The CDR3 is 15 residues long. Germline CDR1 is SGHDT and CDR2 is YYEEEE. CDR3 DNA sequence: TGTGCCAGCAGCTTGGTCGGTGGCCTCAACCCTGGCTACACCTTC. Translated, it gives CASSLVGGLNPGYTF.

The chain has TRBV7-9 and TRBJ1-2; no firm D call. The CDR3 runs to 14 residues. CDR1 and CDR2 (germline): SEHNR, FQNEAQ (reference sequence). V gave up 1 base and J gave up 3 bases, with 9 bases separating them. In nucleotides, the CDR3 is TGTGCCAGCAGCTTAGAGAGCGGGGACTATGGCTACACCTTC. Translation: CASSLESGDYGYTF.

The chain has TRBV4-2 and TRBJ2-7, with 7 nucleotides matching TRBD2. V shed 5 bases and J 0 bases; nucleotides not matched to a gene: 4. Germline V gene data show CDR1 as LGHNA and CDR2 as YNFKEQ. The CDR3 contains 14 residues. The CDR3 sequence: CASSKAGPSYEQYF. CDR3 DNA sequence: TGTGCCAGCAGCAAAGCGGGGCCCTCCTACGAGCAGTACTTC.

The chain links TRBV5-5 to TRBJ1-6; weak D call: TRBD1 (5 bases). The germline gives CDR1 SGHKS, CDR2 YYEKEE (reference sequence). This CDR3 is 14 amino acids long. Trimming removed 0 bases from V and 9 bases from J, with 10 bases in between. CDR3 sequence (DNA): TGTGCCAGCAGCTTGGATAGGGGTTCTTCACCCCTCCACTTT. This encodes CASSLDRGSSPLHF. Using reference TRBV5-5 and TRBJ1-6 for the parts outside the CDR3, the full variable domain is DAGVTQSPTHLIKTRGQQVTLRCSPISGHKSVSWYQQVLGQGPQFIFQYYEKEERGRGNFPDRFSARQFPNYSSELNVNALLLGDSALYLCASSLDRGSSPLHFGNGTRLTVT.

This chain uses TRBV6-5 with TRBJ2-7; 9 bases line up with TRBD2. Germline V CDR1 and CDR2: MNHEY, SVGAGI. The CDR3 totals 15 residues. The V segment lost 4 bases and the J segment 7 bases; nucleotides outside the gene matches: 11. The CDR3 bases are TGTGCCAGCAGTTCCCCTAGCGGGGCCCGCCTAGAGCAGTACTTC. It specifies CASSSPSGARLEQYF.

The chain joins TRBV2 to TRBJ2-3; 7 nucleotides line up with TRBD2. CDR3 length: 14 amino acids. From germline, CDR1 is SNHLY and CDR2 FYNNEI. Trimming at V came to 0 bases and at J to 3 bases, leaving 0 bases not matched to a gene. CDR3 bases: TGTGCCAGCAGTGAAGCGGGGGGGACAGATACGCAGTATTTT. Translated: CASSEAGGTDTQYF.

The chain uses TRBV7-2 and TRBJ2-3; perhaps TRBD1 as D (7 bases). From germline, CDR1 is SGHTA and CDR2 FQGNSA. V lost 5 bases, J lost 3 bases, and 18 bases lay in between. This CDR3 has 16 residues. The CDR3, as DNA: TGTGCCAGCAGCCCCCGTCCAGGGGGGAGGACAGATACGCAGTATTTT. As protein: CASSPRPGGRTDTQYF.

This clone was found a few times. V is TRBV7-2 and J is TRBJ1-1; D perhaps matches TRBD1 (5 bases). Germline values: CDR1 SGHTA, CDR2 FQGNSA. Trimming took off 5 bases at V and 1 base at J, with 17 bases between the two ends. The CDR3 has 16 amino acids. The CDR3 loop is CASSPTNPGQNTEAFF. Here the CDR3 DNA reads TGTGCCAGCAGCCCGACCAACCCCGGACAGAACACTGAAGCTTTCTTT. Variable domain in full (rest from reference TRBV7-2 and TRBJ1-1): GAGVSQSPSNKVTEKGKDVELRCDPISGHTALYWYRQSLGQGLEFLIYFQGNSAPDKSGLPSDRFSAERTGGSVSTLTIQRTQQEDSAVYLCASSPTNPGQNTEAFFGQGTRLTVV.

The chain employs TRBV4-2 and TRBJ2-1, with 9 bases aligning to TRBD2. The V and J ends lost 6 bases and 0 bases, in that order; junction bases with no gene match: 6. Germline lookup yields CDR1 LGHNA and CDR2 YNFKEQ. The CDR3 length is 16 residues. The CDR3 DNA reads TGTGCCAGCAGGGTTAGCGGGGGCCCCTCCTACAATGAGCAGTTCTTC. Its translation is CASRVSGGPSYNEQFF.

The chain joins TRBV11-2 to TRBJ2-1; 12 bases are a match to TRBD2. This CDR3 has 18 amino acids. Trimming removed 5 bases from V and 4 bases from J; junction bases left unmatched: 12. From germline, CDR1 is SGHAT and CDR2 FQNNGV. The CDR3 DNA sequence: TGTGCCAGCAGCGACGCAAGATCTAGCGGGGGGGCTTACAATGAGCAGTTCTTC. This translates into CASSDARSSGGAYNEQFF.

V and J are TRBV7-7 and TRBJ2-3, with D possibly TRBD1 on 5 matching bases. Between the trimmed V and J ends, which lost 5 bases and 0 bases, there was a span of 9 bases. The CDR3 is made up of 14 amino acids. The germline CDR1 and CDR2 sequences are SSHAT and FNYEAQ (reference sequence). The CDR3: CASSIDRSTDTQYF. The CDR3 bases are TGTGCCAGCAGCATAGACAGAAGCACAGATACGCAGTATTTT.

This clone was observed once. The V gene is TRBV10-3, the J gene TRBJ1-2, with 10 positions matching TRBD1. CDR1 is ENHRY and CDR2 is SYGVKD in the germline V gene. The ends lost 10 bases at V and 4 bases at J; junction bases unmatched: 15. This CDR3 is 16 amino acids long. The CDR3 sequence is CATRYTGTGAGYGYTF. The CDR3 DNA is TGTGCCACCCGATATACCGGGACAGGGGCCGGCTATGGCTACACCTTC.

In its sample, this clone is medium-sized (0.01 to 0.1%). The genes are TRBV19 and TRBJ1-3; perhaps TRBD1 as D (5 bases). Germline CDR1 LNHDA, CDR2 SQIVND (reference sequence). V lost 6 bases, J lost 0 bases, and 18 bases lay in between. CDR3 length equals 17 residues. The CDR3 sequence is CASRKGRRESSGNTIYF. CDR3 nucleotide sequence: TGTGCCAGTAGGAAGGGTCGCAGGGAGAGCTCTGGAAACACCATATATTTT.

The chain uses TRBV18 and TRBJ1-2; TRBD1 might be the D (5 bases). V lost 3 bases and J 4 bases, leaving 12 bases between the germline ends. Germline loops: CDR1 KGHSH, CDR2 LQKENI. The CDR3 consists of 14 residues. The CDR3 is CASSPAGGAYGYTF. DNA for the CDR3: TGTGCCAGCTCACCCGCGGGAGGGGCCTATGGCTACACCTTC.

The V gene is TRBV5-4, the J gene TRBJ2-1; 13 bases line up with TRBD2. Germline V lookup: CDR1 SGHNT, CDR2 YYREEE (reference sequence). The CDR3 consists of 17 residues. The ends lost 5 bases at V and 6 bases at J; junction bases unmatched: 11. This CDR3 is CASSSRLAGGSPNEQFF. The CDR3 nucleotides are TGTGCCAGCAGTTCTCGACTAGCGGGGGGTTCACCCAATGAGCAGTTCTTC.